One T cell receptor beta chain is described in this entry. No antigen is known for it. The germline V and J ends were trimmed by 4 bases and 0 bases, with 14 bases remaining between them. The CDR3 has 16 residues. Germline lookup yields CDR1 SGDLS and CDR2 YYNGEE. This specimen comes from a study of T cells in localized non-small cell lung cancer. Points from the study as a whole: There were a median around 57 of the top 100 tumor clones appearing in adjacent lung.

Sequencing was performed with immunoSEQ multiplex PCR; in TCRdb, only in-frame clones are kept and a portion is missing. Of tens of thousands of clones in the sample, 80% to 90% were seen once. The chain recombines TRBV9 with TRBJ2-1; D possibly corresponds to TRBD2 (6 bases). The receptor was isolated from a male donor aged 60 or over with stage III squamous cell lung carcinoma. Source: peripheral blood, taken before any cancer treatment. For the CDR3, the DNA is TGTGCCAGCAGCCCGAGCGGGTCGAGCTCCTACAATGAGCAGTTCTTC. It yields the protein CASSPSGSSSYNEQFF.